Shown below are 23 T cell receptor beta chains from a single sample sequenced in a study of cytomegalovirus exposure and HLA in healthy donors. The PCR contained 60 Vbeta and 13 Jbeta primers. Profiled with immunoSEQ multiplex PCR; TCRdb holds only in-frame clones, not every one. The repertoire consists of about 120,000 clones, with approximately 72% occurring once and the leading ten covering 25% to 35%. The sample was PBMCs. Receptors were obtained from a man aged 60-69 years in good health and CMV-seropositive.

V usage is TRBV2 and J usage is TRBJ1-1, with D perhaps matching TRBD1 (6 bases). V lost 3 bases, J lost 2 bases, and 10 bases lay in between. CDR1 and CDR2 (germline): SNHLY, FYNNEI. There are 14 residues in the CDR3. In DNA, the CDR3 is TGTGCCAGCAGTGACGGGACACTTAACACTGAAGCTTTCTTT. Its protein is CASSDGTLNTEAFF.

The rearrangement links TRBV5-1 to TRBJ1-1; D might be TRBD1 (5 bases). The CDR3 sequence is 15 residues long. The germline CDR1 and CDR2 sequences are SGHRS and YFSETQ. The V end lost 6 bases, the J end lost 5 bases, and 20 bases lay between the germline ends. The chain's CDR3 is CASTLGRGVGTEAFF. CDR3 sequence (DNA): TGCGCCAGCACCCTCGGGAGAGGGGTTGGTACTGAAGCTTTCTTT.

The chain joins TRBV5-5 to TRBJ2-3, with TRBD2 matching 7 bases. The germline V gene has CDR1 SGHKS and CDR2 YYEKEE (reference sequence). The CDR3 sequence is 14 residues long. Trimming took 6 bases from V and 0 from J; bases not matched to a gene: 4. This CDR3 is CASTRGVSTDTQYF. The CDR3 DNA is TGTGCCAGCACTCGGGGGGTTAGCACAGATACGCAGTATTTT.

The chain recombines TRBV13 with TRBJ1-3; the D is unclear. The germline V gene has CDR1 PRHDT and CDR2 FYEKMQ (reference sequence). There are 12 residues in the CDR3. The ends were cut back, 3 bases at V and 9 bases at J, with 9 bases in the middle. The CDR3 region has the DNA TGTGCCAGCAGCTTTCTTAGCTCCACCATATATTTT. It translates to CASSFLSSTIYF.

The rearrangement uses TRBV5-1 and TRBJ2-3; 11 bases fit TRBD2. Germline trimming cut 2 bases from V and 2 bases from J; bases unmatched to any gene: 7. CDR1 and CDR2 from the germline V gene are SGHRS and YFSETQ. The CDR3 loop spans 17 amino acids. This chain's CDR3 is CASSFRIAGGTTDTQYF. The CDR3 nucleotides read TGCGCCAGCAGCTTCCGTATAGCGGGAGGGACCACAGATACGCAGTATTTT.

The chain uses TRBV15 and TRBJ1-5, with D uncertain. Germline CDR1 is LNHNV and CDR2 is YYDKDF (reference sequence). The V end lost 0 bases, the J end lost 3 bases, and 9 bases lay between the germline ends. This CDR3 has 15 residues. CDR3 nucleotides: TGTGCCACCAGCAGAGATTTCGGGTCCAATCAGCCCCAGCATTTT. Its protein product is CATSRDFGSNQPQHF.

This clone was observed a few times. The CDR3 here is CASSLNRGRGIYEQYF. The CDR3 bases are TGTGCCAGCAGCTTAAACAGGGGGAGGGGGATCTACGAGCAGTACTTC. The chain has TRBV5-5 and TRBJ2-7, with D maybe TRBD1 (8 bases). Germline lookup yields CDR1 SGHKS and CDR2 YYEKEE (reference sequence). This CDR3 region has 16 residues. Trimming took off 2 bases at V and 3 bases at J, with 18 bases between the two ends.

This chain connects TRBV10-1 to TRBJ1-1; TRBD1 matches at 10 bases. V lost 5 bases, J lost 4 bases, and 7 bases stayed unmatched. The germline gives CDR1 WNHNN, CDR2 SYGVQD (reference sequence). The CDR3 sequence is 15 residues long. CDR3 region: CASSSWTGGGTEAFF. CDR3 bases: TGCGCCAGCAGTTCGTGGACAGGGGGAGGCACTGAAGCTTTCTTT.

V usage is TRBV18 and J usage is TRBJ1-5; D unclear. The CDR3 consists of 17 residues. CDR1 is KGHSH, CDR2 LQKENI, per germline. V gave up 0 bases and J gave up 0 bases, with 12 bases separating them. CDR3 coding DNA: TGTGCCAGCTCACCACCGGTGGCAGATCTTAGCAATCAGCCCCAGCATTTT. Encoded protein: CASSPPVADLSNQPQHF. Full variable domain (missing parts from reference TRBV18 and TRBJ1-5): NAGVMQNPRHLVRRRGQEARLRCSPMKGHSHVYWYRQLPEEGLKFMVYLQKENIIDESGMPKERFSAEFPKEGPSILRIQQVVRGDSAAYFCASSPPVADLSNQPQHFGDGTRLSIL.

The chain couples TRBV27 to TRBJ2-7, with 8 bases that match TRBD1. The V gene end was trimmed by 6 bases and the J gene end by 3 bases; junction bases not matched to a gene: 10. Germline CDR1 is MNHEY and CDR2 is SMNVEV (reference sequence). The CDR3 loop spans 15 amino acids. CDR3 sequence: CASRPGQDLNYEQYF. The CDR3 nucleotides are TGTGCCAGCAGACCGGGACAGGACCTCAACTACGAGCAGTACTTC.

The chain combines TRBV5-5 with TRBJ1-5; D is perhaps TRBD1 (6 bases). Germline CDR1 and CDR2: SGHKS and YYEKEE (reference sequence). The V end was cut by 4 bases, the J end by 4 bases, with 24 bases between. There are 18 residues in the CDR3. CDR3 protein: CASSPTIGRGGINQPQHF. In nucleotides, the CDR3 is TGTGCCAGCAGCCCAACGATAGGGCGAGGGGGAATTAATCAGCCCCAGCATTTT.

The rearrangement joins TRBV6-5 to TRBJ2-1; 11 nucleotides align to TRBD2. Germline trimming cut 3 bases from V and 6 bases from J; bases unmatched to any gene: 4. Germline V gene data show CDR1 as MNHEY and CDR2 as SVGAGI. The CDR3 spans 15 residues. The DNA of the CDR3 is TGTGCCAGCAGTTATTCTAGCGGGAGGCCCAATGAGCAGTTCTTC. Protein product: CASSYSSGRPNEQFF.

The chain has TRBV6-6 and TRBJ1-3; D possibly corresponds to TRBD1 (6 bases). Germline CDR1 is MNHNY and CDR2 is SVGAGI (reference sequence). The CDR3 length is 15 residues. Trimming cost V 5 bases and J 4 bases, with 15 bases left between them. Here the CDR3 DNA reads TGTGCCAGCAGTCAAACCGGGACACCAGGAAACACCATATATTTT. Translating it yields CASSQTGTPGNTIYF.

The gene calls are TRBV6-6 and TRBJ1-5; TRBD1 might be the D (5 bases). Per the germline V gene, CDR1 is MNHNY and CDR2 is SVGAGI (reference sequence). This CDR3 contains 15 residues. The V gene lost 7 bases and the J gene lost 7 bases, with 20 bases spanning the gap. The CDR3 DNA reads TGTGCCAGCACTACTGGCGGGACGTCAAAACAGCCCCAGCATTTT. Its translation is CASTTGGTSKQPQHF.

The CDR3, as DNA: TGCGCCAGCTTGGGCAGACGATGGAACACTGAAGCTTTCTTT. Amino acid sequence: CASLGRRWNTEAFF. The chain carries TRBV10-2 and TRBJ1-1, with no clear D. The length of the CDR3 is 14 residues. The V gene's germline CDR1 is WSHSY and CDR2 SAAADI. Deletions cut 8 bases from V and 1 base from J, with 14 bases between.

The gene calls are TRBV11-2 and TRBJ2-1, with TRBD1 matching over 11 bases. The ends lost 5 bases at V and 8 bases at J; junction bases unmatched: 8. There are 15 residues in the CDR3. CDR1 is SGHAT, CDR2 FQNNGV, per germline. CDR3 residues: CASSTRDRGAYEQFF. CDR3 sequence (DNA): TGTGCCAGCAGCACCCGGGACAGGGGGGCCTATGAGCAGTTCTTC.

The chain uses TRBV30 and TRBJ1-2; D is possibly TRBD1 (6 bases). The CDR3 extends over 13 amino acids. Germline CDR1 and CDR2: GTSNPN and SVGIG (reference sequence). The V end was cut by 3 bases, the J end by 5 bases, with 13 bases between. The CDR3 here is CAWSRGALYGYTF. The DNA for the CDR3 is TGTGCCTGGAGCAGGGGTGCCCTTTATGGCTACACCTTC.

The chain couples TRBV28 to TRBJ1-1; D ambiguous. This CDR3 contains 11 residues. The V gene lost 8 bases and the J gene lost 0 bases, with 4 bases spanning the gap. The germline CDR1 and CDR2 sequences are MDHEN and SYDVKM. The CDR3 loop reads CASSVNTEAFF. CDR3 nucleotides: TGTGCCAGCTCAGTGAACACTGAAGCTTTCTTT.

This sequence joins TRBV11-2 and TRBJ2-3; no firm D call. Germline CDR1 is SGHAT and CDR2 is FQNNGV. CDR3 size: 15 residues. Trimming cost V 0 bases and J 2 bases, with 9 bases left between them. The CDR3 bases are TGTGCCAGCAGCTTAGAGTGGCTTAACACAGATACGCAGTATTTT. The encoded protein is CASSLEWLNTDTQYF.

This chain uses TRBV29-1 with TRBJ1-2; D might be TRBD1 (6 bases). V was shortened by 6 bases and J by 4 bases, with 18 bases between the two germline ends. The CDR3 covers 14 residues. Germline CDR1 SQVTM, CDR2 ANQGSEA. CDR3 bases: TGCAGCGTCCAAGGGAGGGGGGAAGTCTATGGCTACACCTTC. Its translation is CSVQGRGEVYGYTF.

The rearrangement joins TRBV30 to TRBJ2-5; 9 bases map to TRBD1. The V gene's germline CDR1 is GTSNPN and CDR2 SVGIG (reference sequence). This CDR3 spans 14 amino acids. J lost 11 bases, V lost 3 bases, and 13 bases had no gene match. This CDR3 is CAWSPRTGVGEQYF. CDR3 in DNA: TGTGCCTGGAGCCCCCGGACAGGGGTCGGGGAGCAGTACTTC. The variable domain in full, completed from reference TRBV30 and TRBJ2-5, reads SQTIHQWPATLVQPVGSPLSLECTVEGTSNPNLYWYRQAAGRGLQLLFYSVGIGQISSEVPQNLSASRPQDRQFILSSKKLLLSDSGFYLCAWSPRTGVGEQYFGPGTRLLVL.

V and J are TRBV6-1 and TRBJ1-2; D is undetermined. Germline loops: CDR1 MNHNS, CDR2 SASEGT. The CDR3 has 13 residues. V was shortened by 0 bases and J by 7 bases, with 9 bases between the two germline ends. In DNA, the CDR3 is TGTGCCAGCAGTGAAGCGGGGAGTAGTGGCTACACCTTC. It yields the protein CASSEAGSSGYTF.

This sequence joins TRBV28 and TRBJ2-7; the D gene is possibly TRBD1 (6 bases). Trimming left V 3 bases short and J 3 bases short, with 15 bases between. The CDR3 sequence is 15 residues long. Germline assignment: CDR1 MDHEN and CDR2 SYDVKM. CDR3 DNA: TGTGCCAGCAGTTTGATGCTTACAGGGAACTACGAGCAGTACTTC. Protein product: CASSLMLTGNYEQYF.